The present T cell receptor beta chain was sequenced within a study of T-cell reconstitution after alpha-beta-depleted transplantation in children. Study outcomes and limitations: There were reportedly several hundred expanded graft clones from which alpha-beta T cells came about two months after transplant. Where some patients showed high TCRbeta diversity at day 60, it came from recipient T cells and thymic progenitors that had survived.

Worth noting for this clonotype: Antigen specificity is unknown.

A TCRbeta library incorporating unique molecular identifiers was prepared. Via MiXCR, TCRdb re-called the PCR reads, giving one row per CDR3 protein. The table has about 580,000 distinct CDR3 sequences, roughly 23% seen once. CDR3 size: 14 residues. Germline V gene data show CDR1 as MRHNA and CDR2 as SNTAGT. The junction had 2 bases not matched to a gene; V was cut back by 6 bases and J by 3 bases. Sequencing was performed on PBMCs, mostly from graft donor cells, taken 360 days after TCRalphabeta/CD19-depleted stem cell transplant. This rearrangement joins TRBV6-4 to TRBJ2-1; 10 positions match TRBD2. The TCR originated in a boy in the first two years of life who had a stem cell transplant for acute myeloid leukemia, so the T cells may come from the graft donor. The CDR3 DNA reads as TGTGCCAGCAGAGCGGGGGGGCGCTACAATGAGCAGTTCTTC. Residues: CASRAGGRYNEQFF.